A selection of T cell receptor beta chains follows, all from one sample in a study of blood T cells in healthy people across ages. TCRdb reprocessed the 5' RACE reads with MiXCR, giving one entry per CDR3 protein. The data hold 600,000 to 800,000 distinct CDR3 sequences, with around 50% observed a single time. Specimen: blood. Receptor source: a woman older than 75 in good health. CDR3s include the opening cysteine and the closing phenylalanine or tryptophan. D genes are given only for firm matches. Clone size is stated in some rows and not others, as once, few, many or a class when expanded.

J gene	V gene	D gene	clone size	CDR3 DNA	CDR3 protein
TRBJ2-1	TRBV11-3	.	many	TGTGCCAGCAGCTTAGAGGACAGTCACAATGAGCAGTTCTTC	CASSLEDSHNEQFF
TRBJ2-3	TRBV20-1	.	.	TGCAGTGCTAGGCGAACAGATACGCAGTATTTT	CSARRTDTQYF
TRBJ2-1	TRBV11-2	.	.	TGTACCAGCAGCTTAGGCGGTTTTGAGCAGTTCTTC	CTSSLGGFEQFF
TRBJ2-3	TRBV29-1	.	many	TGCAGCCCCAGGACCGGAGATACGCAGTATTTT	CSPRTGDTQYF
TRBJ2-5	TRBV10-1	TRBD2	few	TGCGCCAGCAGTGAGTTAGCGGGAGAGGTAAATGAGCAGTACTTC	CASSELAGEVNEQYF
TRBJ2-7	TRBV20-1	.	many	TGCAGTGCTTCCAGGGCGTCTCGGTACAATGAGCAGTACTTC	CSASRASRYNEQYF
TRBJ2-3	TRBV12-3/TRBV12-4	.	many	TGTGCCAGCCCTAGGGTGAAACCCCCCCCGAGCACAGATACGCAGTATTTT	CASPRVKPPPSTDTQYF
TRBJ2-1	TRBV5-1	.	many	TGCGCCAGCAGCTTGGGTAGGTCTGACCCGTTCTTC	CASSLGRSDPFF
TRBJ2-1	TRBV6-5	.	many	TGTGCCAGCAGTGCGCAGGGGCGCCGGGAGCAGTTCTTC	CASSAQGRREQFF
TRBJ2-1	TRBV7-2	.	many	TGTGCCAGCAGCTTAGGCCCAGGTCTCTACAATGAGCAGTTCTTC	CASSLGPGLYNEQFF
TRBJ2-1	TRBV20-1	.	many	TGCAGTGCTATATGGAGCTCCTACAATGAGCAGTTCTTC	CSAIWSSYNEQFF
TRBJ2-2	TRBV7-2	TRBD1	.	TGTGCCAGCAGCTTAAGAACAGGGGAGTTCACCGGGGAGCTGTTTTTT	CASSLRTGEFTGELFF
TRBJ2-1	TRBV5-1	.	.	TGCGCCAGCAGATGGACATCTCGGTGGTTCTTC	CASRWTSRWFF
TRBJ2-1	TRBV20-1	TRBD1	once	TGCAGTGCTAGAGGGACAGGGGGCGCCTACAATGAGCAGTTCTTC	CSARGTGGAYNEQFF